This TCR beta chain stems from a study of CD8 T cells in ankylosing spondylitis. General study results and limits: In ankylosing spondylitis blood, a motif of roughly 8 highly homologous TCR beta variants appeared characteristic. Peripheral blood samples showed relatively rare disease-linked clones, and these clones were CD8+. In reactive arthritis synovial fluid and blood, some motif variants had been reported before.

V lost 5 bases and J 4 bases, leaving 13 bases between the germline ends. CDR3 size: 14 residues. Researchers built TCR beta libraries using quantitative 5'-RACE with molecular barcodes. TCRdb passed the 5' RACE reads through MiXCR, listing each CDR3 protein once. In the table there are about 220,000 distinct CDR3 sequences, approximately 16% of which are singletons. This clonotype was picked up a small number of times. Its cognate antigen is unknown. This TCR was recovered from a male donor with ankylosing spondylitis. The chain couples TRBV12-3 or TRBV12-4 to TRBJ2-3; no reliable D call. Sequenced material: blood, either unsorted or a sorted T cell fraction (not recorded which). Written as DNA, the CDR3 is TGTGCCAGCAGTCCCGGACCCGCGGCAGATACGCAGTATTTT. Translation: CASSPGPAADTQYF.